The next 20 T cell receptor beta chains were all read from a single sample in a study of T cell repertoires in cytomegalovirus infection. These TCRs are of unknown antigen specificity. TCRdb itself ran the reads through MiXCR, one entry per CDR3 protein. This table holds some 800,000 distinct CDR3 sequences, approximately 32% found once. Here the sequenced sample was cultured CD8+ T cells from PBMCs, taken from culture after CMV antigen stimulation. The receptors stem from a human donor in good health (CMV status not recorded). Some clones in this sample may be carry-over from other donors' samples.

J is TRBJ1-4 and V is TRBV7-6, with D possibly TRBD1 on 5 matching bases. The CDR3 has 15 amino acids. Germline lookup yields CDR1 SGHVS and CDR2 FNYEAQ. The V gene lost 6 bases and the J gene lost 8 bases, with 19 bases spanning the gap. In DNA, the CDR3 is TGTGCCAGCAGACCCGACCCCGGGCGGGACGAAAAACTGTTTTTT. Protein sequence: CASRPDPGRDEKLFF.

This clonotype was seen more than once but under ten times. The chain recombines TRBV10-3 with TRBJ2-5; D gene unclear. There are 18 residues in the CDR3. The germline V gene encodes CDR1 ENHRY and CDR2 SYGVKD. Trimming removed 9 bases at V and 4 bases at J, with 30 bases between. This CDR3 reads CAIKNPEQESQLSETQYF. In DNA form, the CDR3 reads TGTGCCATAAAAAACCCGGAGCAGGAATCGCAATTATCAGAGACCCAGTACTTC.

This clonotype was seen a few times. This chain links TRBV4-1 with TRBJ1-1; D ambiguous. Germline V CDR1 and CDR2: MGHRA, YSYEKL. Trimming left V 1 base short and J 2 bases short, with 14 bases between. There are 16 residues in the CDR3. In DNA, the CDR3 is TGCGCCAGCAGCCAAGTGGCAGGACTCTTCAACACTGAAGCTTTCTTT. Translated: CASSQVAGLFNTEAFF.

This clonotype was seen only a few times. The CDR3 DNA is TGTGCCAGCAGGCGGGGGGGCGGGGGCAGGGATACGCAGTATTTT. Translating gives CASRRGGGGRDTQYF. The chain joins TRBV12-3 or TRBV12-4 to TRBJ2-3, with TRBD2 identical over 9 bases. Trimming cost V 6 bases and J 6 bases; bases outside gene matches: 10. This CDR3 is built from 15 residues.

This clonotype has more than one count but fewer than ten. The rearrangement uses TRBV12-5 and TRBJ1-5; no firm D call. This CDR3 spans 14 amino acids. CDR1 is LGHNT, CDR2 FRNRAP, per germline. V was pared by 9 bases and J by 4 bases, with 16 bases between. The CDR3 protein is CASLGGGSNQPQHF. Here the CDR3 DNA reads TGTGCTAGCCTGGGTGGAGGTTCGAATCAGCCCCAGCATTTT.

This clonotype was observed a few times. This chain joins TRBV7-2 and TRBJ2-7; D is ambiguous. The V end was cut by 1 base, the J end by 0 bases, with 10 bases between. The CDR3 sequence is 15 residues long. Germline loops: CDR1 SGHTA, CDR2 FQGNSA. CDR3 DNA sequence: TGTGCCAGCAGCTTAGACCGGCGCGGCTCCTACGAGCAGTACTTC. It is translated as CASSLDRRGSYEQYF.

This clonotype was seen at least ten times. The gene calls are TRBV7-8 and TRBJ2-3, with TRBD2 identical over 11 bases. The germline V gene encodes CDR1 SGHVS and CDR2 FQNEAQ. The length of the CDR3 is 15 residues. The V segment lost 3 bases and the J segment 10 bases; nucleotides outside the gene matches: 9. The CDR3 DNA is TGTGCCAGCAGCTTGGGTAGCGGGGGGGCACCTGCGCAGTATTTT. Translation gives CASSLGSGGAPAQYF.

This clonotype was detected ten times or more. The chain is built from TRBV7-2 and TRBJ1-2; tentatively, D is TRBD1 (6 bases). The CDR3 consists of 18 residues. Per the germline V gene, CDR1 is SGHTA and CDR2 is FQGNSA. The ends were cut back, 7 bases at V and 3 bases at J, with 27 bases in the middle. Here the CDR3 reads CASITRVGAGFGDYGYTF. The CDR3 region has the DNA TGTGCCAGCATCACCCGGGTGGGGGCGGGTTTTGGTGACTATGGCTACACCTTC.

In its sample, this clonotype was seen many times. The gene calls are TRBV6-1 and TRBJ2-7; 11 bases are a match to TRBD2. Germline-derived CDR1 and CDR2 are MNHNS and SASEGT. V shed 6 bases and J 3 bases; nucleotides not matched to a gene: 4. CDR3 length: 14 amino acids. The CDR3 DNA is TGTGCCAGCAGGACTAGCGGGGTGTACTACGAGCAGTACGTC. Protein product: CASRTSGVYYEQYV.

The rearrangement joins TRBV20-1 to TRBJ1-4; D perhaps matches TRBD1 (6 bases). The V end was cut by 1 base, the J end by 4 bases, with 16 bases between. The germline gives CDR1 DFQATT, CDR2 SNEGSKA (reference sequence). The CDR3 runs 16 residues. The CDR3 region has the DNA TGCAGTGCTAGAGGAGTGGGCCAGGGGATTAATGAAAAACTGTTTTTT. Translating gives CSARGVGQGINEKLFF.

This clonotype was picked up many times. The rearrangement uses TRBV7-9 and TRBJ1-5, with 7 bases fitting TRBD1. This CDR3 has 15 amino acids. The germline CDR1 and CDR2 sequences are SEHNR and FQNEAQ (reference sequence). The trim removed 5 bases at V and 4 bases at J, leaving 8 bases unmatched. The CDR3 is CASSPGQTFNQPQHF. For the CDR3, the DNA is TGTGCCAGCAGCCCGGGACAGACGTTTAATCAGCCCCAGCATTTT.

The chain links TRBV10-3 to TRBJ1-4, with 7 bases matching TRBD1. Trimming at V came to 10 bases and at J to 7 bases, leaving 6 bases not matched to a gene. The CDR3 spans 12 residues. Germline V lookup: CDR1 ENHRY, CDR2 SYGVKD. CDR3 DNA: TGTGCCACGGGACAGCTTCCTGAAAAACTGTTTTTT. It yields the protein CATGQLPEKLFF.

This clonotype occurred many times. The chain is built from TRBV7-6 and TRBJ2-6; a possible D gene is TRBD1 (6 bases). The CDR3 has 21 residues. V was pared by 5 bases and J by 0 bases, with 26 bases between. CDR1 SGHVS and CDR2 FNYEAQ come from the germline V gene. The CDR3 coding sequence is TGTGCCAGCAGCACCTGGACAGACACCAGATTCGGAAGCTCTGGGGCCAACGTCCTGACTTTC. Its protein is CASSTWTDTRFGSSGANVLTF.

The chain carries TRBV7-9 and TRBJ1-1, with D unresolved. Per the germline V gene, CDR1 is SEHNR and CDR2 is FQNEAQ (reference sequence). The ends were cut back, 5 bases at V and 4 bases at J, with 11 bases in the middle. The CDR3 is made up of 13 amino acids. CDR3 residues: CASSPGERTEAFF. In nucleotides, the CDR3 is TGTGCCAGCAGCCCCGGTGAACGCACTGAAGCTTTCTTT.

This rearrangement joins TRBV4-1 to TRBJ1-5; D gene ambiguous. The CDR3 is made up of 14 amino acids. V was cut by 1 base and J by 6 bases, with 10 bases left in between. CDR1 and CDR2 (germline): MGHRA, YSYEKL. The CDR3: CASSQGVLGQPQHF. CDR3 bases: TGCGCCAGCAGCCAAGGAGTCTTGGGTCAGCCCCAGCATTTT.

The rearrangement joins TRBV20-1 to TRBJ2-7; TRBD1 agrees at 12 bases. CDR3 length: 15 residues. CDR1 DFQATT and CDR2 SNEGSKA come from the germline V gene (reference sequence). Germline trimming cut 1 base from V and 4 bases from J; bases unmatched to any gene: 5. In nucleotides, the CDR3 is TGCAGTGCTAGAGGATCGGGACAGGGGGCTTACGAGCAGTACTTC. This translates into CSARGSGQGAYEQYF.

This clonotype has ten or more counts. The V and J genes are TRBV7-6 and TRBJ2-3; TRBD2 is a possible D gene (5 bases). There are 17 residues in the CDR3. Between the trimmed V and J ends, which lost 0 bases and 2 bases, there was a span of 15 bases. Looked up from germline, CDR1 is SGHVS and CDR2 is FNYEAQ. The CDR3 loop reads CASSLATLAGATDTQYF. For the CDR3, the DNA is TGTGCCAGCAGCTTAGCGACCCTAGCAGGCGCCACAGATACGCAGTATTTT.

The chain links TRBV28 to TRBJ2-3; D ambiguous. Trimming shortened V by 7 bases and J by 0 bases, and 11 bases separated the two germline ends. Germline V gene lookup returns CDR1 MDHEN and CDR2 SYDVKM. This CDR3 spans 14 amino acids. The CDR3 bases are TGTGCCAGCACCCCGCCCACGAGCACAGATACGCAGTATTTT. Translated, it gives CASTPPTSTDTQYF.

This clonotype occurred a few times. V and J are TRBV19 and TRBJ2-2; 10 nucleotides match TRBD2. The CDR3 totals 18 residues. V was pared by 2 bases and J by 0 bases, with 6 bases of the junction left unmatched. Germline CDR1 LNHDA, CDR2 SQIVND (reference sequence). For the CDR3, the DNA is TGTGCCAGTAGTATAAGGCTAGCGGGGGACGCGAACACCGGGGAGCTGTTTTTT. Residues: CASSIRLAGDANTGELFF.

The chain combines TRBV7-9 with TRBJ1-2; D possibly corresponds to TRBD1 (6 bases). V was pared by 4 bases and J by 4 bases, with 22 bases between. Per germline, CDR1 SEHNR and CDR2 FQNEAQ (reference sequence). The CDR3 extends over 17 amino acids. This chain's CDR3 is CASSSTPGGAELYGYTF. Written as DNA, the CDR3 is TGTGCCAGCAGCTCCACACCGGGGGGGGCAGAACTCTATGGCTACACCTTC.